The rows below give T cell receptor beta chains drawn from one sample of a study of shared clonotypes between healthy human individuals. Profiled with immunoSEQ multiplex PCR; TCRdb holds only in-frame clones, not every one. The table lists around 2.3 million clones, around 95% of them singletons, with more than 0.1% in the top ten. The material sequenced was naive CD4+ T cells sorted from blood. These receptors all come from a man aged 18 to 35 in good health. Both conserved end residues are part of each CDR3. A D gene is named only where the DNA matches it firmly. A row's size may be missing; if present it is once, few, many or a size class.

CDR3 DNA: TGCGCCAGCTCCATGACAGGGCTGGTCGGGGAGCTGTTTTTT
CDR3 protein: CASSMTGLVGELFF
V gene: TRBV10-1
D gene: TRBD1
clone size: .
J gene: TRBJ2-2

CDR3 DNA: TGTGCCAGCGGGGGTAACTATGGCTACACCTTC
CDR3 protein: CASGGNYGYTF
V gene: TRBV11-2
D gene: .
clone size: .
J gene: TRBJ1-2

CDR3 DNA: TGTGCCAGCAGCAAGGACGGCTCCACCGGGAACACCATATATTTT
CDR3 protein: CASSKDGSTGNTIYF
V gene: TRBV7-9
D gene: .
clone size: .
J gene: TRBJ1-3

CDR3 DNA: TGTGCCAGCAGTGATGCAGACACTCACAGTGGGTACGGTGAAGCTTTCTTT
CDR3 protein: CASSDADTHSGYGEAFF
V gene: TRBV6-4
D gene: .
clone size: once
J gene: TRBJ1-1

CDR3 DNA: TGTGCCACCAGCAAGGGACAGGCGTTAGCAGACACTGAAGCTTTCTTT
CDR3 protein: CATSKGQALADTEAFF
V gene: TRBV15
D gene: TRBD1
clone size: .
J gene: TRBJ1-1

CDR3 DNA: TGTGCCAGCAGTTACGGGGGGATATCCTACGAGCAGTACTTC
CDR3 protein: CASSYGGISYEQYF
V gene: TRBV6-6
D gene: .
clone size: .
J gene: TRBJ2-7

CDR3 DNA: TGCGCCAGCAGTCAATCGCGGGGGGATACGCAGTATTTT
CDR3 protein: CASSQSRGDTQYF
V gene: TRBV23-1
D gene: TRBD2
clone size: .
J gene: TRBJ2-3

CDR3 DNA: TGTGCCACCAGCAGAGAAACAGGTCCTCCAACTAATGAAAAACTGTTTTTT
CDR3 protein: CATSRETGPPTNEKLFF
V gene: TRBV15
D gene: .
clone size: .
J gene: TRBJ1-4

CDR3 DNA: TGTGCCAGCTCACCAACGGACAGCTATGGCTACACCTTC
CDR3 protein: CASSPTDSYGYTF
V gene: TRBV18
D gene: .
clone size: .
J gene: TRBJ1-2

CDR3 DNA: TGCAGCGTTGATCTAGGGGGCGGAGAGACCCAGTACTTC
CDR3 protein: CSVDLGGGETQYF
V gene: TRBV29-1
D gene: TRBD1
clone size: .
J gene: TRBJ2-5

CDR3 DNA: TGCGCCAGCAGCTGGGACAGGGCCGCTGCAGTATATTTT
CDR3 protein: CASSWDRAAAVYF
V gene: TRBV5-1
D gene: TRBD1
clone size: .
J gene: TRBJ2-3

CDR3 DNA: TGTGCCAGCAGCTCCGGGACTTTACACAATGAGCAGTTCTTC
CDR3 protein: CASSSGTLHNEQFF
V gene: TRBV7-2
D gene: .
clone size: .
J gene: TRBJ2-1

CDR3 DNA: TGTGCCAGCAGCGAAGGGACAGGGGTCTACAATGAGCAGTTCTTC
CDR3 protein: CASSEGTGVYNEQFF
V gene: TRBV5-4
D gene: TRBD1
clone size: .
J gene: TRBJ2-1

CDR3 DNA: TGTGCCAGCAGCCAAGATCAGGACAGACCCTACGAGCAGTACTTC
CDR3 protein: CASSQDQDRPYEQYF
V gene: TRBV4-2
D gene: .
clone size: .
J gene: TRBJ2-7

CDR3 DNA: TGTGCCAGCAGCTCCCCGGCAGCGGGAGTACCTCTGAACAATGAGCAGTTCTTC
CDR3 protein: CASSSPAAGVPLNNEQFF
V gene: TRBV9
D gene: TRBD2
clone size: once
J gene: TRBJ2-1

CDR3 DNA: TGCGCCAGCAGCTTACTACAGGGGTACCAAGAGACCCAGTACTTC
CDR3 protein: CASSLLQGYQETQYF
V gene: TRBV5-1
D gene: TRBD1
clone size: .
J gene: TRBJ2-5

CDR3 DNA: TGTGCCAGCAGTGCTCGCCTCACCTACGAGCAGTACTTC
CDR3 protein: CASSARLTYEQYF
V gene: TRBV2
D gene: .
clone size: .
J gene: TRBJ2-7

CDR3 DNA: TGCAGCGGCTTCGAACTTACGGGACAGCCAAGCTCCTACAATGAGCAGTTCTTC
CDR3 protein: CSGFELTGQPSSYNEQFF
V gene: TRBV29-1
D gene: TRBD1
clone size: .
J gene: TRBJ2-1

CDR3 DNA: TGTGCCAGCAGTCAGGGGGGGAACACTGAAGCTTTCTTT
CDR3 protein: CASSQGGNTEAFF
V gene: TRBV6-6
D gene: TRBD1
clone size: .
J gene: TRBJ1-1

CDR3 DNA: TGCGCCAGCAGCTTGGACAGGGGTCCCTACGAGCAGTACTTC
CDR3 protein: CASSLDRGPYEQYF
V gene: TRBV5-1
D gene: TRBD1
clone size: .
J gene: TRBJ2-7

CDR3 DNA: TGTGCCAGCAGTGAGGGGGACCGTCGAATCGCCGGGGAGCTGTTTTTT
CDR3 protein: CASSEGDRRIAGELFF
V gene: TRBV6-1
D gene: .
clone size: .
J gene: TRBJ2-2

CDR3 DNA: TGTGCCAGCTCCCTACAGGGACGAGAGACCCAGTACTTC
CDR3 protein: CASSLQGRETQYF
V gene: TRBV18
D gene: .
clone size: .
J gene: TRBJ2-5

CDR3 DNA: TGTGCCAGCAGTTTCCCGGCTGCCTACGAGCAGTACTTC
CDR3 protein: CASSFPAAYEQYF
V gene: TRBV28
D gene: .
clone size: .
J gene: TRBJ2-7

CDR3 DNA: TGTGCCTGGAGTTCGAAGCTGGCTACGGGGGCCAACGTCCTGACTTTC
CDR3 protein: CAWSSKLATGANVLTF
V gene: TRBV30
D gene: .
clone size: .
J gene: TRBJ2-6

CDR3 DNA: TGTGCCAGCAGTGAGCCCGGACTAAACCAAGAGACCCAGTACTTC
CDR3 protein: CASSEPGLNQETQYF
V gene: TRBV25-1
D gene: .
clone size: .
J gene: TRBJ2-5

CDR3 DNA: TGTGCCAGCTCACCGGGAAATCCTAATTCCAATTCACCCCTCCACTTT
CDR3 protein: CASSPGNPNSNSPLHF
V gene: TRBV18
D gene: .
clone size: .
J gene: TRBJ1-6

CDR3 DNA: TGTGCCATCATGACCGGTGGAGGTGGTAACACCATATATTTT
CDR3 protein: CAIMTGGGGNTIYF
V gene: TRBV10-3
D gene: .
clone size: .
J gene: TRBJ1-3

CDR3 DNA: TGCGCCAGCAGCCCGAGGGCAGCGAACACCGGGGAGCTGTTTTTT
CDR3 protein: CASSPRAANTGELFF
V gene: TRBV5-1
D gene: .
clone size: .
J gene: TRBJ2-2

CDR3 DNA: TGTGCCAGCAGCTTAGAATCCAACACTGAAGCTTTCTTT
CDR3 protein: CASSLESNTEAFF
V gene: TRBV7-9
D gene: .
clone size: .
J gene: TRBJ1-1

CDR3 DNA: TGTGCCAGCAGTCTCGAACAGGGGGTTAGGACTGAAGCTTTCTTT
CDR3 protein: CASSLEQGVRTEAFF
V gene: TRBV13
D gene: TRBD1
clone size: once
J gene: TRBJ1-1

CDR3 DNA: TGCGCCAGCAGGCCGACAGGGGGAGCCGAAGTTTCTGGGGCCAACGTCCTGACTTTC
CDR3 protein: CASRPTGGAEVSGANVLTF
V gene: TRBV10-2
D gene: TRBD1
clone size: .
J gene: TRBJ2-6